The source of this TCR beta chain is a study of blood T cell repertoires in COVID-19. The overall study: Sites across the United States, Italy and Spain contributed samples from acute and convalescent COVID-19. PBMCs, B-cell-depleted T cells, or T cells provided the cDNA or gDNA that made up the material.

Seattle patient enrollment occurred during active infection, with longitudinal follow-up thereafter. CDR3 size: 13 residues. V lost 6 bases and J lost 8, with 14 bases in between. CDR1 is SGHTA and CDR2 is FQGNSA in the germline V gene. Sequencing used immunoSEQ multiplex PCR; TCRdb keeps in-frame clones, though not all of them. The table lists tens of thousands of clones, 65% to 90% of them singletons. This clone appeared once. The clonotype originates from a man aged 50 to 59 with COVID-19, enrolled during active disease. The V gene is TRBV7-2, the J gene TRBJ2-1; weak D call: TRBD2 (6 bases). The sequenced sample was peripheral blood. CDR3 bases: TGTGCCAGCAGTCCGAAGACTAGTCATGAGCAGTTCTTC. Protein product: CASSPKTSHEQFF.